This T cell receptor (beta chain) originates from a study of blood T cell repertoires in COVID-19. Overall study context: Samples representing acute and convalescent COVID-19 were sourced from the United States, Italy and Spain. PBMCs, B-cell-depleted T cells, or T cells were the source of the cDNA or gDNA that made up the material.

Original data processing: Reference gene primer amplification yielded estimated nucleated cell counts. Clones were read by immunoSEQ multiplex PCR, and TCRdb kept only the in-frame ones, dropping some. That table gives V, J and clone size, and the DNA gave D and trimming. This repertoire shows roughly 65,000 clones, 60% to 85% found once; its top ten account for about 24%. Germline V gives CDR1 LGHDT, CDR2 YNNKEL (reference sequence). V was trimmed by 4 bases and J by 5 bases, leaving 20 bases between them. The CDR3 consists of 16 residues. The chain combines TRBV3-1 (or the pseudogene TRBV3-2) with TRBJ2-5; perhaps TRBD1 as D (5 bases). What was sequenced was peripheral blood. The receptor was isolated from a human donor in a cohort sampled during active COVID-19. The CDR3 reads CASSRSEAGMQETQYF. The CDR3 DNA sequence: TGTGCCAGCAGCCGATCAGAAGCAGGGATGCAGGAGACCCAGTACTTC.